This entry concerns a single TCR beta chain. Measured with immunoSEQ multiplex PCR; TCRdb has only the in-frame clones, and not every one. The sample has 110,000 or so clones, 85% seen once. The data originate from a study of blood T cell repertoires in COVID-19. Across the study: The United States, Italy and Spain were the sources of the acute and convalescent COVID-19 samples. T cells, B-cell-depleted T cells, or PBMCs supplied cDNA or gDNA.

CDR3 size: 16 residues. Germline loops: CDR1 SGHRS, CDR2 YFSETQ. The V segment lost 0 bases and the J segment 7 bases; nucleotides outside the gene matches: 7. This TCR came from a human donor in a cohort sampled during active COVID-19. What was sequenced was peripheral blood. The V gene is TRBV5-1, the J gene TRBJ2-2; TRBD1 agrees at 9 bases. The CDR3 nucleotides are TGCGCCAGCAGCTTGGACGGGACAGGGTTCGGCGGGGAGCTGTTTTTT. Translating gives CASSLDGTGFGGELFF.